This TCR beta chain was captured in a study of T cells in Graves' hyperthyroidism and ophthalmopathy. Researchers barred patients who had uncontrolled infection, other autoimmune disease, pregnancy or lactation. The sample, blood from the first hyperthyroidism diagnosis, precedes any ophthalmopathy symptoms. Looked up from germline, CDR1 is LNHDA and CDR2 is SQIVND (reference sequence). The CDR3 has 15 residues. Unmatched junction bases numbered 8, after V lost 5 bases and J lost 4 bases. Using RNA transcripts as the source, TCR beta CDR3 regions were amplified. A set of HTBI primers served as the primers for a first-round RT-PCR of the TCR CDR3. TCRdb independently ran MiXCR on the multiplex PCR reads; one entry per CDR3 protein. The sample has nearly 600,000 distinct CDR3 sequences; about 15% are singletons.

The TCR sequence derives from a woman aged 25 to 39 with Graves' hyperthyroidism that later progressed to Graves' ophthalmopathy. The V call is TRBV19, the J call TRBJ1-2, with TRBD1 matching over 9 bases. The sequenced sample consisted of blood. The CDR3 DNA follows: TGTGCCAGTAGTCCGGGACAGGGTAACGTCTATGGCTACACCTTC. This translates into CASSPGQGNVYGYTF.